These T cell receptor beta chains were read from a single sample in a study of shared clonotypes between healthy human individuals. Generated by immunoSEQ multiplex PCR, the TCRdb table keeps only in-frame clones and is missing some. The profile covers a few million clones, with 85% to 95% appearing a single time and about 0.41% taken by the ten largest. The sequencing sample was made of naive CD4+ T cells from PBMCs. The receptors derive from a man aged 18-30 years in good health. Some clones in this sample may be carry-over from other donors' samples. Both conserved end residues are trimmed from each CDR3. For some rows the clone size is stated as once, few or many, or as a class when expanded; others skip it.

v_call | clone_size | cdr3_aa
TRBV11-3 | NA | ASSSGLAGMGEQY
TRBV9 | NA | ASSVVGLAGGDYNEQF
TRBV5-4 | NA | ASSQGLAGDAETQY
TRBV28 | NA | ASGPRQGATGNNEQF
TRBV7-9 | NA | ASSPGVTEQY
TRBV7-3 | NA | ASSFGGQLTYEQY
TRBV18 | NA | ASSPGAVLEQY
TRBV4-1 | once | ASSLQGLSGNTIY
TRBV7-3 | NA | ASSRAYNYEQY
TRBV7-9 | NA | ASSSWTGSTDTQY
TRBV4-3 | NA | ASSQAEQGRRF
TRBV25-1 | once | ASSVWERGTYEQY
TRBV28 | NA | ASSLLGRETQY
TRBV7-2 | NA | ASSARTGYTGELF
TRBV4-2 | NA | ASSQDWDISYEQY
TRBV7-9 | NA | ASSLLRGETYEQY
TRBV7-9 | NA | ASSPRGTGNTEAF
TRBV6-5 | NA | ASSKGASGSYGYT
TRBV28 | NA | ASTPRSGAGGYT
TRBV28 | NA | ASRNSGTVYEQY
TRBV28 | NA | ASSPRNYEQY
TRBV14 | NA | ASSQAGGLWNTGELF
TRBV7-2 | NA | ASSLVRQPGSGEKLF
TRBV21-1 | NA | ASSKGDIGYEQY
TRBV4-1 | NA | ASSPSGTDAYEQY
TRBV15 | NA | ATSRGTSGSRGNEQF
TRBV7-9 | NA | ASSLGGTSHEQF
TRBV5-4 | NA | ASSPGQNWRTEAF
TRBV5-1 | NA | ASSLQGMTGNTIY
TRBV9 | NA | ASSVQTKNEQF
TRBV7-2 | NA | ASSFTGVSYEQY
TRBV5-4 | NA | ASSSGLAGGTLVEQF
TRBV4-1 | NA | ASSQIGGGRYTQY
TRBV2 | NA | ASSPGTGGTGELF
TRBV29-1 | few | SVPSRGVAGEAF
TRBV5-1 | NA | ASSLQGAREQY
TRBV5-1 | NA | ASSLGGSRIYEQY
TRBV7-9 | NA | ASSLGWGTKMNTEAF
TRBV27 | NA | ASRWDGHSNQPQH
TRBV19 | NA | ASSTPRTSGTYEQY
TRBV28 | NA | ASSLGGAGVTQPQH
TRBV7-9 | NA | ASSIGQGGT
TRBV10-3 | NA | AISEGQDYGYT
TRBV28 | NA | ASSFGGGGQPQH
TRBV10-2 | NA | ASSQTSGRVEQY
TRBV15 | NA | ATSGGYNEQF
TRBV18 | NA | ASSPPTAYNEQF
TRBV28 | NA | ASSSGTLETQY
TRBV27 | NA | ASSFKPNTGELF
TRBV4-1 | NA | ASSRGQAANYGYT
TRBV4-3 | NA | ASSRSPTSGQSYEQY
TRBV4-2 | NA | ASSQERGQGPTDTQY